The 3 T cell receptor beta chains in this list originate from one sample, sequenced in a study of T cell responses to AZD1222 COVID-19 vaccine listed by TCRdb under 2021. This sample's time point label indicates: about 28 days (+/-7) after the second vaccine dose. Library creation used the immunoSEQ multiplex PCR assay. As stored in TCRdb, this immuneACCESS dataset retains in-frame rearrangements with V and J assigned. A fraction of the clones does not appear; measured against another copy, unresolved V genes explain less than half of the discrepancy, and the remainder lacks a known reason. For this sample the table gives 130,000 or so clones, of which 86% were detected only once. The ten most abundant clones make up around 2.9% of the sample. This material consisted of peripheral blood, taken 28 days after the second AZD1222 dose. The receptors originated from an adult who received the AZD1222 COVID-19 vaccine.

The chain couples TRBV3-1 (or the pseudogene TRBV3-2) to TRBJ2-7; 9 positions agree with TRBD2. In germline, CDR1 is LGHDT, CDR2 YNNKEL (reference sequence). V shed 0 bases and J 5 bases; nucleotides not matched to a gene: 5. The CDR3 has 15 residues. The CDR3 nucleotides are TGTGCCAGCAGCCAAGAGTCACTAGCGGGCGACGAGCAGTACTTC. Encoded protein: CASSQESLAGDEQYF.

The CDR3 coding sequence is TGTGCCAGCAGTGGGACAGGGGGGACAGATACGCAGTATTTT. Protein sequence: CASSGTGGTDTQYF. This sequence joins TRBV6-4 and TRBJ2-3; 10 bases line up with TRBD1. Germline V gene lookup returns CDR1 MRHNA and CDR2 SNTAGT. Germline trimming cut 4 bases from V and 3 bases from J; bases unmatched to any gene: 1. The CDR3 is 14 amino acids.

The chain has TRBV6-4 and TRBJ1-1; no clear D gene. The CDR3 contains 13 residues. Trimming cost V 5 bases and J 1 base, with 8 bases left between them. Germline V gene sequence: CDR1 MRHNA, CDR2 SNTAGT. CDR3 bases: TGTGCCAGCAGTCCTCGGGCGAACACTGAAGCTTTCTTT. It specifies CASSPRANTEAFF.